In its sample, the clone carrying this TCR beta chain was seen many times. The data were taken from a study of T-cell reconstitution after alpha-beta-depleted transplantation in children. After removal of 3 bases from V and 7 bases from J, the junction contained 4 bases not matched to a gene. The CDR3 covers 15 residues. Germline CDR1 SEHNR, CDR2 FQNEAQ (reference sequence). The authors prepared the TCRbeta library with unique molecular identifiers. TCRdb analysed the PCR reads with MiXCR anew, one entry per CDR3 protein. Found here are roughly 120,000 distinct CDR3 sequences, about 9.4% of them singletons; the top ten hold approximately 7.9%.

The V call is TRBV7-9, the J call TRBJ2-1; 12 bases are shared with TRBD1. The clonotype comes from a human donor who donated a stem cell graft to a child with acute lymphoblastic leukemia. This specimen was PBMCs from the stem cell graft donor, taken from the stem cell graft. CDR3 sequence (DNA): TGTGCCAGCAGCTTGGGACAGGGGGCTGCAAATGAGCAGTTCTTC. It codes for CASSLGQGAANEQFF.